This T cell receptor beta chain was retrieved from a study of blood T cell repertoires in COVID-19. The wider study: Acute-phase and convalescent COVID-19 samples originated in the United States, Italy and Spain. PBMCs, B-cell-depleted T cells, or T cells provided the cDNA or gDNA that made up the material.

J gave up 4 bases and V 3 bases, and 13 bases lay outside the gene matches. CDR3 length equals 17 residues. Germline values: CDR1 LGHDT, CDR2 YNNKEL (reference sequence). Per the authors' pipeline: From reference gene primer amplification, estimates of nucleated cell counts were derived. The repertoire was sequenced with immunoSEQ multiplex PCR; TCRdb's copy has only in-frame clones and lacks some. The DNA gave D and trimming, while V, J and clone size come from that table. Here the sample spans nearly 15,000 clones, roughly 90% being singletons. The specimen was peripheral blood. The receptor was isolated from a human donor in a cohort sampled during active COVID-19. This rearrangement joins TRBV3-1 (or the pseudogene TRBV3-2) to TRBJ2-3; 7 bases fit TRBD2. The CDR3 sequence: CASSHPPGQRGSDTQYF. In nucleotides, the CDR3 is TGTGCCAGCAGCCATCCCCCGGGCCAGCGGGGTTCAGATACGCAGTATTTT.